The next 31 T cell receptor beta chains were all read from a single sample in a study of T cell responses to AZD1222 COVID-19 vaccine. Method: immunoSEQ multiplex PCR; TCRdb's copy keeps in-frame clones and lacks some. The repertoire includes approximately 150,000 clones, around nine tenths of them detected once, and 4% to 5.5% sits in the top ten. The specimen comprised peripheral blood, sampled 28 days after the second AZD1222 dose. The receptors here all came from an adult who received the AZD1222 COVID-19 vaccine.

The chain has TRBV3-1 (or the pseudogene TRBV3-2) and TRBJ1-5; tentatively, D is TRBD1 (5 bases). Deletions cut 2 bases from V and 6 bases from J, with 11 bases between. This CDR3 spans 14 amino acids. CDR1 is LGHDT and CDR2 is YNNKEL in the germline V gene (reference sequence). CDR3 loop: CASSQQGRGQPQHF. The CDR3 nucleotides are TGTGCCAGCAGCCAACAGGGAAGGGGTCAGCCCCAGCATTTT.

The J gene is TRBJ1-2, the V gene TRBV19, with 7 bases identical to TRBD1. The CDR3 is made up of 14 amino acids. CDR1 and CDR2 (germline): LNHDA, SQIVND (reference sequence). Unmatched junction bases numbered 5, after V lost 3 bases and J lost 4 bases. CDR3: CASSIEGTAYGYTF. In DNA, the CDR3 is TGTGCCAGTAGTATTGAAGGGACAGCCTATGGCTACACCTTC.

This sequence joins TRBV15 and TRBJ2-7; 8 bases are a match to TRBD1. CDR1 and CDR2 (germline): LNHNV, YYDKDF (reference sequence). The V segment lost 0 bases and the J segment 3 bases; nucleotides outside the gene matches: 10. This CDR3 spans 17 amino acids. CDR3 sequence: CATSREMFGTGGYEQYF. Written as DNA, the CDR3 is TGTGCCACCAGCAGAGAAATGTTTGGGACAGGTGGCTACGAGCAGTACTTC.

This chain connects TRBV11-2 to TRBJ1-2; weak D call: TRBD1 (6 bases). Trimming removed 2 bases from V and 8 bases from J, with 18 bases in between. The CDR3 covers 15 residues. CDR1 is SGHAT, CDR2 FQNNGV, per germline. The CDR3 spells CASSLSSQGMGGYTF. The DNA of the CDR3 is TGTGCCAGCAGCTTAAGCTCCCAGGGGATGGGAGGCTACACCTTC. Together with reference TRBV11-2 and TRBJ1-2, the CDR3 gives the full variable domain: EAGVAQSPRYKIIEKRQSVAFWCNPISGHATLYWYQQILGQGPKLLIQFQNNGVVDDSQLPKDRFSAERLKGVDSTLKIQPAKLEDSAVYLCASSLSSQGMGGYTFGSGTRLTVV.

The genes are TRBV27 and TRBJ2-5; 7 positions match TRBD2. Germline V gene sequence: CDR1 MNHEY, CDR2 SMNVEV (reference sequence). V was pared by 6 bases and J by 3 bases, with 7 bases of the junction left unmatched. The CDR3 has 14 residues. CDR3 sequence (DNA): TGTGCCAGCAGCCCCGGGACTATTAAAGAGACCCAGTACTTC. This gives the protein CASSPGTIKETQYF.

V usage is TRBV19 and J usage is TRBJ2-2; 7 bases are shared with TRBD1. Unmatched junction bases numbered 2, after V lost 1 base and J lost 6 bases. Germline lookup yields CDR1 LNHDA and CDR2 SQIVND (reference sequence). The CDR3 length is 14 residues. In nucleotides, the CDR3 is TGTGCCAGTAGTATAGGGACAGGTTCCGGGGAGCTGTTTTTT. The encoded protein is CASSIGTGSGELFF.

This sequence joins TRBV5-8 and TRBJ1-6, with TRBD1 matching over 9 bases. The CDR3 contains 18 residues. The V gene end was trimmed by 5 bases and the J gene end by 6 bases; junction bases not matched to a gene: 15. CDR1 SGHTS and CDR2 YDEGEE come from the germline V gene. The DNA of the CDR3 is TGTGCCAGCAGGTCATGGATCCGGACAGGGGATCGTAATTCACCCCTCCACTTT. Its protein product is CASRSWIRTGDRNSPLHF.

DNA for the CDR3: TGTGCCAGCAGCTCTCACCGGGAGAATCAGCCCCAGCATTTT. It is translated as CASSSHRENQPQHF. The V call is TRBV7-2, the J call TRBJ1-5; D gene ambiguous. Germline assignment: CDR1 SGHTA and CDR2 FQGNSA. The V and J ends lost 4 bases and 4 bases respectively, with 11 bases between them. This CDR3 region has 14 residues. Full variable domain (missing parts from reference TRBV7-2 and TRBJ1-5): GAGVSQSPSNKVTEKGKDVELRCDPISGHTALYWYRQSLGQGLEFLIYFQGNSAPDKSGLPSDRFSAERTGGSVSTLTIQRTQQEDSAVYLCASSSHRENQPQHFGDGTRLSIL.

In nucleotides, the CDR3 is TGTGCCAGCAATCCAACCGTAGGGTCGGGGAAACTGTTTTTT. Translation: CASNPTVGSGKLFF. V is TRBV6-5 and J is TRBJ1-4; no clear D. The germline V gene has CDR1 MNHEY and CDR2 SVGAGI. The germline V and J ends were trimmed by 7 bases and 11 bases, with 20 bases remaining between them. The CDR3 sequence is 14 residues long.

V and J are TRBV10-2 and TRBJ2-1; D might be TRBD1 (6 bases). This CDR3 contains 15 residues. The ends were cut back, 6 bases at V and 8 bases at J, with 20 bases in the middle. Germline loops: CDR1 WSHSY, CDR2 SAAADI. As DNA, the CDR3 is TGCGCCAGCAGCCAGGCGGCAGGGGTTATCTATGAGCAGTTCTTC. Amino acids: CASSQAAGVIYEQFF.

The rearrangement joins TRBV6-5 to TRBJ1-1, with a possible D match to TRBD1 (5 bases). Germline V lookup: CDR1 MNHEY, CDR2 SVGAGI. The CDR3 spans 12 residues. V lost 5 bases to trimming and J lost 7 bases, with 11 bases between them. CDR3 loop: CASSRGVGEAFF. The CDR3 region has the DNA TGTGCCAGCAGTCGGGGGGTCGGTGAAGCTTTCTTT.

This chain connects TRBV3-1 (or the pseudogene TRBV3-2) to TRBJ1-2, with 9 bases identical to TRBD1. Germline V gene lookup returns CDR1 LGHDT and CDR2 YNNKEL (reference sequence). The CDR3 contains 15 residues. V dropped 0 bases and J dropped 8; count of bases not matched to a gene: 7. For the CDR3, the DNA is TGTGCCAGCAGCCAAGACTGGGACAGGGAGGGAGGCTACACCTTC. Translating gives CASSQDWDREGGYTF.

J is TRBJ1-6 and V is TRBV24-1, with D maybe TRBD1 (6 bases). V was pared by 4 bases and J by 7 bases, with 13 bases between. This CDR3 is 15 amino acids long. The V gene's germline CDR1 is KGHDR and CDR2 SFDVKD. As DNA, the CDR3 is TGTGCCACCAGTGAAGGGGGGCATCCCAATTCACCCCTCCACTTT. It encodes CATSEGGHPNSPLHF.

The chain carries TRBV5-6 and TRBJ2-7, with D uncertain. Germline V gene data show CDR1 as SGHDT and CDR2 as YYEEEE. There are 16 residues in the CDR3. Trimming left V 4 bases short and J 3 bases short, with 20 bases between. The DNA of the CDR3 is TGTGCCAGCAGCCCGGCGTACAGCATCACATTCTACGAGCAGTACTTC. It specifies CASSPAYSITFYEQYF.

This chain links TRBV6-5 with TRBJ1-4; tentative D call: TRBD1 (5 bases). The length of the CDR3 is 14 residues. Per the germline V gene, CDR1 is MNHEY and CDR2 is SVGAGI. Between the trimmed V and J ends, which lost 1 base and 8 bases, there was a span of 11 bases. Written as DNA, the CDR3 is TGTGCCAGCAGTTACTACGGGGCGGGAGAAAAACTGTTTTTT. Amino acids: CASSYYGAGEKLFF.

The rearrangement links TRBV5-6 to TRBJ1-2; D unclear. The V gene lost 2 bases and the J gene lost 4 bases, with 9 bases spanning the gap. Germline assignment: CDR1 SGHDT and CDR2 YYEEEE. The CDR3 runs to 13 residues. DNA for the CDR3: TGTGCCAGCAGCTTTGAACGCTTCTATGGCTACACCTTC. It encodes CASSFERFYGYTF.

The CDR3: CASSLTPPEKGQFF. CDR3 DNA sequence: TGCGCCAGCAGCTTAACCCCACCGGAAAAGGGGCAGTTCTTC. The rearrangement links TRBV5-1 to TRBJ2-1; D is undetermined. The CDR3 covers 14 residues. Germline loops: CDR1 SGHRS, CDR2 YFSETQ. Between the trimmed V and J ends, which lost 2 bases and 12 bases, there was a span of 18 bases.

The V gene is TRBV18, the J gene TRBJ2-7; 9 nucleotides align to TRBD1. Germline values: CDR1 KGHSH, CDR2 LQKENI. Germline trimming cut 6 bases from V and 2 bases from J; bases unmatched to any gene: 8. The CDR3 has 15 amino acids. The CDR3 DNA follows: TGTGCCAGCTCTCTCGGACAGGGGATCACCTACGAGCAGTACTTC. It translates to CASSLGQGITYEQYF.

The chain recombines TRBV7-3 with TRBJ2-2; no definite D call. The CDR3 is 13 residues long. Germline CDR1 is SGHTA and CDR2 is FQGTGA. V lost 5 bases and J lost 1, with 5 bases in between. This CDR3 reads CASSRQNTGELFF. CDR3 coding DNA: TGTGCCAGCAGCCGACAGAACACCGGGGAGCTGTTTTTT.

The rearrangement uses TRBV3-1 (or the pseudogene TRBV3-2) and TRBJ1-3; D remains unclear. The CDR3 spans 15 residues. Trimming removed 5 bases at V and 8 bases at J, with 19 bases between. Germline V gene lookup returns CDR1 LGHDT and CDR2 YNNKEL (reference sequence). The CDR3 sequence is CASSGPGVNRHTIYF. In nucleotides, the CDR3 is TGTGCCAGCAGCGGCCCCGGGGTAAACCGGCACACCATATATTTT.

In DNA, the CDR3 is TGTGCCAGCAGCCCCGGGGGGGGAATCTATGGCTACACCTTC. Translated, it gives CASSPGGGIYGYTF. This chain uses TRBV7-9 with TRBJ1-2; possibly TRBD1 for D (5 bases). The CDR3 totals 14 residues. The germline CDR1 and CDR2 sequences are SEHNR and FQNEAQ (reference sequence). Trimming removed 5 bases at V and 4 bases at J, with 14 bases between. The variable domain in full, with the rest retrieved from reference TRBV7-9 and TRBJ1-2, is DTGVSQNPRHKITKRGQNVTFRCDPISEHNRLYWYRQTLGQGPEFLTYFQNEAQLEKSRLLSDRFSAERPKGSFSTLEIQRTEQGDSAMYLCASSPGGGIYGYTFGSGTRLTVV.

The chain is built from TRBV29-1 and TRBJ1-4, with TRBD1 matching over 9 bases. The ends lost 7 bases at V and 8 bases at J; junction bases unmatched: 8. This CDR3 is built from 13 residues. Germline assignment: CDR1 SQVTM and CDR2 ANQGSEA. As DNA, the CDR3 is TGCAGCGCCAGACAGGGGGTAGAAGAAAAACTGTTTTTT. As protein: CSARQGVEEKLFF.

This chain connects TRBV4-3 to TRBJ1-2; D unresolved. Germline-derived CDR1 and CDR2 are LGHNA and YSLEER. The CDR3 consists of 13 residues. The V end was cut by 0 bases, the J end by 7 bases, with 9 bases between. The CDR3 sequence is CASSQELRGGYTF. The CDR3, as DNA: TGCGCCAGCAGCCAAGAGCTCCGGGGTGGCTACACCTTC.

This CDR3 reads CASSSGGATDTQYF. The CDR3 DNA follows: TGTGCCAGCAGTAGCGGGGGGGCCACAGATACGCAGTATTTT. The chain links TRBV6-4 to TRBJ2-3, with 10 bases aligning to TRBD2. The trim removed 5 bases at V and 2 bases at J, leaving 1 base unmatched. Germline-derived CDR1 and CDR2 are MRHNA and SNTAGT. This CDR3 comprises 14 residues.

The chain recombines TRBV7-6 with TRBJ1-5, with D tentatively TRBD1 (5 bases). Per germline, CDR1 SGHVS and CDR2 FNYEAQ. The V end was cut by 1 base, the J end by 6 bases, with 13 bases between. CDR3 size: 15 residues. Written as DNA, the CDR3 is TGTGCCAGCAGCTTAGGGGCGGCAGGGCTTCAGCCCCAGCATTTT. This encodes CASSLGAAGLQPQHF. The complete variable domain, with remaining parts taken from reference TRBV7-6 and TRBJ1-5, reads GAGVSQSPRYKVTKRGQDVALRCDPISGHVSLYWYRQALGQGPEFLTYFNYEAQQDKSGLPNDRFSAERPEGSISTLTIQRTEQRDSAMYRCASSLGAAGLQPQHFGDGTRLSIL.

The rearrangement uses TRBV5-1 and TRBJ2-6, with TRBD1 as a possible D gene (6 bases). Deletions cut 4 bases from V and 0 bases from J, with 11 bases between. The CDR3 loop spans 16 amino acids. Germline V gives CDR1 SGHRS, CDR2 YFSETQ. CDR3 loop: CASSQGQLSGANVLTF. CDR3 DNA sequence: TGCGCCAGCAGCCAAGGACAGCTCTCTGGGGCCAACGTCCTGACTTTC.

DNA of the CDR3: TGTGCCATCAGCAGGGGTTCTAGCGGGGGGGTAGATACGCAGTATTTT. It yields the protein CAISRGSSGGVDTQYF. The rearrangement joins TRBV10-3 to TRBJ2-3, with 12 nucleotides matching TRBD2. This CDR3 comprises 16 residues. Germline loops: CDR1 ENHRY, CDR2 SYGVKD. J was trimmed by 5 bases and V by 6 bases; bases with no gene match: 9.

The rearrangement uses TRBV5-1 and TRBJ1-3, with D possibly matching TRBD1 (5 bases). Trimming left V 4 bases short and J 0 bases short, with 8 bases between. Germline CDR1 and CDR2: SGHRS and YFSETQ. This CDR3 spans 14 amino acids. The CDR3 protein is CASSSQGSGNTIYF. As DNA, the CDR3 is TGCGCCAGCAGCAGTCAGGGCTCTGGAAACACCATATATTTT.

The table lists this clone with a count of one. CDR3 in DNA: TGTGCCAGCTCACCCCCCCTAAAGATGCTGGGAGAGACCCAGTACTTC. The encoded protein is CASSPPLKMLGETQYF. V gene TRBV18 combines with J gene TRBJ2-5; D is unclear. The CDR3 runs to 16 residues. V lost 3 bases, J lost 4 bases, and 18 bases lay in between. Germline CDR1 and CDR2: KGHSH and LQKENI.

The genes are TRBV5-5 and TRBJ2-7, with 10 bases aligning to TRBD2. Germline-derived CDR1 and CDR2 are SGHKS and YYEKEE (reference sequence). CDR3 size: 14 residues. V shed 4 bases and J 6 bases; nucleotides not matched to a gene: 7. The CDR3 region is CASSRAGGPIEQYF. CDR3 in DNA: TGTGCCAGCAGCAGAGCGGGGGGGCCTATCGAGCAGTACTTC. Based on the CDR3 plus reference TRBV5-5 and TRBJ2-7, the full variable domain is DAGVTQSPTHLIKTRGQQVTLRCSPISGHKSVSWYQQVLGQGPQFIFQYYEKEERGRGNFPDRFSARQFPNYSSELNVNALLLGDSALYLCASSRAGGPIEQYFGPGTRLTVT.

This clone was observed a few times. This chain connects TRBV3-1 (or the pseudogene TRBV3-2) to TRBJ2-3; 7 positions match TRBD2. This CDR3 has 15 residues. The V gene's germline CDR1 is LGHDT and CDR2 YNNKEL (reference sequence). Trimming removed 1 base from V and 7 bases from J; junction bases left unmatched: 8. Written as DNA, the CDR3 is TGTGCCAGCAGCCAAGCGGGACTACCAATGCATACGCAGTATTTT. It encodes CASSQAGLPMHTQYF.